The clone carrying this TCR beta chain was recorded many times. Its antigen is as yet unknown. These data belong to a study of T-cell reconstitution after alpha-beta-depleted transplantation in children. The study's findings and limits: Surviving recipient cells, namely T cells and thymic progenitors, were the source of high day-60 TCRbeta diversity in some patients. It was newly produced T cells that mostly accounted for T-cell counts and diversity one year after transplant. Several hundred rapidly expanded clones from non-depleted graft cells reportedly supplied alpha-beta T cells about two months post-transplant.

Preparation of the TCRbeta library used unique molecular identifiers. TCRdb re-derived calls from the PCR reads in MiXCR, one entry per CDR3 protein. The sample carries 200,000 to 250,000 distinct CDR3 sequences, 8.2% recorded once. Germline V CDR1 and CDR2: KGHDR, SFDVKD. The ends were cut back, 8 bases at V and 4 bases at J, with 9 bases in the middle. The CDR3 covers 12 residues. This TCR derives from a male patient younger than 18 who had a stem cell transplant for acute lymphoblastic leukemia, so the T cells may come from the graft donor. The specimen comprised PBMCs, mostly from graft donor cells, sampled 180 days after TCRalphabeta/CD19-depleted stem cell transplant. This rearrangement joins TRBV24-1 to TRBJ2-3; D not certain. The CDR3 sequence is CATTRPADTQYF. The CDR3 nucleotides are TGTGCCACCACGCGCCCAGCAGATACGCAGTATTTT.